This record covers a single TCR beta chain. These data are taken from a study of blood T cell repertoires in COVID-19. Produced via immunoSEQ multiplex PCR; TCRdb's table is partial and in-frame only. The sample records 190,000 or so clones, approximately 87% being singletons. Trimming removed 6 bases from V and 6 bases from J; junction bases left unmatched: 1. From germline, CDR1 is LNHDA and CDR2 SQIVND (reference sequence). This CDR3 has 12 amino acids. The chain links TRBV19 to TRBJ2-2; 7 bases are a match to TRBD1. Input material: peripheral blood. The sequence derives from a woman in her seventies with acute or convalescent COVID-19. CDR3 DNA: TGTGCCAGTAGCGACAGGGCCGGGGAGCTGTTTTTT. Translating it yields CASSDRAGELFF.